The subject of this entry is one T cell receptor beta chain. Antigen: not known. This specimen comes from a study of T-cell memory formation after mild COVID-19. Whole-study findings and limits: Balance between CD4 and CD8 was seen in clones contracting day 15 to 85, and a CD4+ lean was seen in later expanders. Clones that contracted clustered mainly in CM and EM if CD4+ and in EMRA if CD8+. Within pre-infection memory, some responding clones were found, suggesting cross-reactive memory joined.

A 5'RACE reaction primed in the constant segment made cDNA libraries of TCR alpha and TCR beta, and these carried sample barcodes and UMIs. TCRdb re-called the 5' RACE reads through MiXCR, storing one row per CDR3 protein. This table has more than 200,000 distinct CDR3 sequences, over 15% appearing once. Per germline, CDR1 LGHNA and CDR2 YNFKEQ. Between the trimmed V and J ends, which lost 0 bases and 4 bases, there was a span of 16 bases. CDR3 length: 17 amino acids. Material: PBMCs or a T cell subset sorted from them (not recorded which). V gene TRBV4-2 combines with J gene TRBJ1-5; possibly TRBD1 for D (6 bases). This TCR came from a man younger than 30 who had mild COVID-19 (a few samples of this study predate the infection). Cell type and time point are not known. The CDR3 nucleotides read TGTGCCAGCAGCCAAGATCCCGCCTGGGGGCGGAATCAGCCCCAGCATTTT. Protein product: CASSQDPAWGRNQPQHF.